This is a list of T cell receptor beta chains from one sample in a study of T-cell reconstitution after alpha-beta-depleted transplantation in children. TCRdb re-derived calls from the PCR reads in MiXCR, one entry per CDR3 protein. The sample includes some 550,000 distinct CDR3 sequences, about 18% seen only once; the top ten take approximately 3%. This specimen was PBMCs from the stem cell graft donor, taken from the stem cell graft. These receptors were obtained from a human donor who donated a stem cell graft to a child with acute lymphoblastic leukemia. CDR3s include the opening cysteine and the closing phenylalanine or tryptophan. A D gene is named only where the DNA matches it firmly. Clone size is shown for a subset of rows, as once, few, many or a class of expanded clone.

NA	TRBV15	TRBD1	TRBJ2-1	TGTGCCACCAGCAGACGGACAGGGGAATACAATGAGCAGTTCTTC	CATSRRTGEYNEQFF
NA	TRBV3-1	TRBD2	TRBJ2-7	TGTGCCAGCAGCCAAGCCGGGACTAAGACCTACGAGCAGTACTTC	CASSQAGTKTYEQYF
few	TRBV7-8	NA	TRBJ2-4	TGTGCCAGCAGCTTGGGCCGTCTAGCCAAAAACATTCAGTACTTC	CASSLGRLAKNIQYF
few	TRBV6-5	NA	TRBJ2-7	TGTGCCAGCAGTTACTCGGAGGGATACGAGCAGTACTTC	CASSYSEGYEQYF
NA	TRBV20-1	TRBD2	TRBJ2-5	TGCAGTGCTAGAGGGGCGGCTGGGAGAGCGGGAGGGCCCTCAGAGACCCAGTACTTC	CSARGAAGRAGGPSETQYF
NA	TRBV5-1	TRBD2	TRBJ2-3	TGCGCCAGCAGCTTGGAAACGGGAGGGCCCCCTACGCAGTATTTT	CASSLETGGPPTQYF
NA	TRBV2	NA	TRBJ1-5	TGTGCCAGCAGTCGCGACACTGGGGCAGCTCGGCCCCAGCATTTT	CASSRDTGAARPQHF
NA	TRBV5-1	NA	TRBJ1-5	TGCGCCAGCAGGACAGAAGCTATCAATCAGCCCCAGCATTTT	CASRTEAINQPQHF
NA	TRBV18	TRBD2	TRBJ2-1	TGTGCCAGCTCACATATGGGACTAGCGGAAACGAGCTCCTACAATGAGCAGTTCTTC	CASSHMGLAETSSYNEQFF
NA	TRBV7-9	NA	TRBJ1-1	TGTGCCAGCAGCTCAACATTAGCGGGACATGCGAACACTGAAGCTTTCTTT	CASSSTLAGHANTEAFF
NA	TRBV5-1	NA	TRBJ2-1	TGCGCCAGCAGCTTGGCCCTGTCGGCCTACAATGAGCAGTTCTTC	CASSLALSAYNEQFF
few	TRBV20-1	TRBD1	TRBJ1-2	TGCAGTGCTATCCCTGGACAGGGGGGAAGGGCTGACTATGGCTACACCTTC	CSAIPGQGGRADYGYTF
NA	TRBV6-5	TRBD1	TRBJ1-5	TGTGCCAGCACCGGACAGGGCCATCAGCCCCAGCATTTT	CASTGQGHQPQHF
NA	TRBV7-3	TRBD2	TRBJ2-3	TGTGCCAGCAGCGCGATAGCGGGAGGGCCCGGAGGAGATACGCAGTATTTT	CASSAIAGGPGGDTQYF
NA	TRBV28	NA	TRBJ2-1	TGTGCCAGCGGGACAAACCATGAGCAGTTCTTC	CASGTNHEQFF
few	TRBV29-1	NA	TRBJ2-1	TGCAGCGTTGATGAGGTCAGGGGGGCTTTGAATGAGCAGTTCTTC	CSVDEVRGALNEQFF
once	TRBV30	NA	TRBJ1-5	TGTGCCTGGAGTGGATACGGACGGGGGAATCAGCCCCAGCATTTT	CAWSGYGRGNQPQHF
NA	TRBV2	NA	TRBJ2-1	TGTGCCAGCGCACTTTCGAGCTGGCGGTACAATGAGCAGTTCTTC	CASALSSWRYNEQFF
few	TRBV5-1	NA	TRBJ1-1	TGCGCCAGCAGCCAGAACCGACAGAACACTGAAGCTTTCTTT	CASSQNRQNTEAFF
NA	TRBV7-9	NA	TRBJ2-7	TGTGCCAGCAGCTTATCCGTCATGAGCTCCTACGAGCAGTACTTC	CASSLSVMSSYEQYF
few	TRBV6-1	NA	TRBJ1-5	TGTGCCAGCAGTGAGGAGGACCCCAGATGGCAGCCCCAGCATTTT	CASSEEDPRWQPQHF
many	TRBV7-9	TRBD2	TRBJ2-1	TGTGCCAGCAGCTTAGTACTAGCGGGATACAATGAGCAGTTCTTC	CASSLVLAGYNEQFF
few	TRBV11-2	NA	TRBJ1-5	TGTGCCAGCAGCTTATCTCCCCAGGGGCGGCGGGGTCAGCCCCAGCATTTT	CASSLSPQGRRGQPQHF
NA	TRBV5-1	NA	TRBJ2-3	TGCGCCAGCACCCGGAGTGGGCTTAATACGCAGTATTTT	CASTRSGLNTQYF
many	TRBV2	NA	TRBJ2-3	TGTGCCAGCAGAAGGGACCCGCCAGATACGCAGTATTTT	CASRRDPPDTQYF
few	TRBV7-3	NA	TRBJ2-1	TGTGCCAGCAGCTTAAGTGGAGAGTACAATGAGCAGTTCTTC	CASSLSGEYNEQFF
few	TRBV30	NA	TRBJ1-5	TGTGCCTGGGCCGGGGGCACCTCCCGGGCCTCTGAGCCCCAGCATTTT	CAWAGGTSRASEPQHF
NA	TRBV5-1	TRBD1	TRBJ2-7	TGCGCCAGCAGCGAGGGGGCCGCCTACGAGCAGTACTTC	CASSEGAAYEQYF
NA	TRBV5-1	TRBD1	TRBJ1-4	TGCGCCAGCAGCCCCTGGACAGGGCCCGATGAAAAACTGTTTTTT	CASSPWTGPDEKLFF
NA	TRBV27	TRBD1	TRBJ2-1	TGTGCCAGCAGTTCTTACCAGGGGGCGCCTAAGAATGAGCAGTTCTTC	CASSSYQGAPKNEQFF
NA	TRBV6-2/TRBV6-3	NA	TRBJ1-1	TGTGCCAGCAGGTTCGTGCGATACACTGAAGCTTTCTTT	CASRFVRYTEAFF
NA	TRBV20-1	NA	TRBJ1-6	TGCAGTGCTAGAGATTGGACAGCCTATAATTCACCCCTCCACTTT	CSARDWTAYNSPLHF
few	TRBV20-1	NA	TRBJ1-5	TGCAGTGCTAGTGGGGACGAAGATCAGCCCCAGCATTTT	CSASGDEDQPQHF
NA	TRBV7-7	TRBD2	TRBJ2-1	TGTGCCAGCAGCTTGCGGAGCGGGAATTACAATGGGCAGTTCTTC	CASSLRSGNYNGQFF
NA	TRBV24-1	TRBD1	TRBJ2-2	TGTGCCACCAGTGACTGGGACAGAGCGAACACCGGGGAGCTGTTTTTT	CATSDWDRANTGELFF
few	TRBV15	NA	TRBJ2-7	TGTGCCACCAGCGGCACAGGGCTGGTCCCCTCCTACGAGCAGTACTTC	CATSGTGLVPSYEQYF
NA	TRBV5-1	TRBD2	TRBJ2-7	TGCGCCAGCAGCGCTAACGCGGGAGGGCCGAACGAGCAGTACTTC	CASSANAGGPNEQYF
NA	TRBV9	NA	TRBJ2-7	TGTGCCAGCAGCCCTCCCCGAAGGGGCGAGCAGTACTTC	CASSPPRRGEQYF
few	TRBV18	TRBD2	TRBJ2-3	TGTGCCAGCTCACCACCTAGCGGGAGGGCCGCAGATACGCAGTATTTT	CASSPPSGRAADTQYF
few	TRBV4-1	TRBD2	TRBJ2-3	TGCGCCAGCAGCCAAGATAGCCGGGAGGGCCCGGATACGCAGTATTTT	CASSQDSREGPDTQYF
NA	TRBV18	NA	TRBJ1-4	TGTGCCAGCTCGCCCGGCCTCGTTTTCGGGGAAAAACTGTTTTTT	CASSPGLVFGEKLFF
NA	TRBV12-3/TRBV12-4	NA	TRBJ1-5	TGTGCCAGCAGTCCGGGTATGGGGCAGCCCCAGCATTTT	CASSPGMGQPQHF
many	TRBV7-2	TRBD2	TRBJ2-3	TGTGCCAGCAGCGAGGGAACTAGCGGCACAGATACGCAGTATTTT	CASSEGTSGTDTQYF
NA	TRBV7-9	NA	TRBJ2-7	TGTGCCAGCAGCTTAGGCACTAGGACCTACGAGCAGTACTTC	CASSLGTRTYEQYF
NA	TRBV5-1	TRBD1	TRBJ2-2	TGCGCCAGCAGCTTGGTGACAGGGGACACCGGGGAGCTGTTTTTT	CASSLVTGDTGELFF
few	TRBV5-1	NA	TRBJ1-1	TGCGCCAGCAGCCCGGGACGGGGGGTGGCTTTCTTT	CASSPGRGVAFF
few	TRBV18	NA	TRBJ2-7	TGTGCCAGCTCACCACTCACCGCGGCAGGGGGGGCCTACGAGCAGTACTTC	CASSPLTAAGGAYEQYF
NA	TRBV11-1	TRBD1	TRBJ1-1	TGTGCCAGCAGCTTAGCGGGGGGACAGTATGAAGCTTTCTTT	CASSLAGGQYEAFF
NA	TRBV12-3/TRBV12-4	NA	TRBJ2-1	TGTGCCAGCAGTGATACAATGAGCAAATTCTTC	CASSDTMSKFF
few	TRBV5-1	TRBD1	TRBJ2-3	TGCGCCAGCAGCTCGATCCTCGGACAGGGGAACACAGATACGCAGTATTTT	CASSSILGQGNTDTQYF
NA	TRBV29-1	TRBD1	TRBJ1-4	TGCAGCCTCAGGGGGCCTAATGAAAAACTGTTTTTT	CSLRGPNEKLFF
NA	TRBV5-1	TRBD1	TRBJ1-5	TGCGCCAGCAGCTACTCGCCCGTGACAGGGGGCAATCAGCCCCAGCATTTT	CASSYSPVTGGNQPQHF
few	TRBV18	TRBD2	TRBJ2-7	TGTGCCAGCTCACCAGCAACTAGCGGGACCTACGAGCAGTACTTC	CASSPATSGTYEQYF
few	TRBV6-1	TRBD2	TRBJ2-3	TGTGCCAGCAGTCTCCTTCGCGGGGGGCTGGGTACAGATACGCAGTATTTT	CASSLLRGGLGTDTQYF
NA	TRBV11-2	TRBD2	TRBJ2-1	TGTGCCAGCAGCTCGGGACTAGCGGGATCAGTTCGGAGCTCCTACAATGAGCAGTTCTTC	CASSSGLAGSVRSSYNEQFF
NA	TRBV6-6	TRBD2	TRBJ2-1	TGTGCCAGCAGGACTAGCGGGAGGCCGTTCTTC	CASRTSGRPFF
NA	TRBV2	NA	TRBJ1-4	TGTGCCAGCAATAACGGATATAATGAAAAACTGTTTTTT	CASNNGYNEKLFF